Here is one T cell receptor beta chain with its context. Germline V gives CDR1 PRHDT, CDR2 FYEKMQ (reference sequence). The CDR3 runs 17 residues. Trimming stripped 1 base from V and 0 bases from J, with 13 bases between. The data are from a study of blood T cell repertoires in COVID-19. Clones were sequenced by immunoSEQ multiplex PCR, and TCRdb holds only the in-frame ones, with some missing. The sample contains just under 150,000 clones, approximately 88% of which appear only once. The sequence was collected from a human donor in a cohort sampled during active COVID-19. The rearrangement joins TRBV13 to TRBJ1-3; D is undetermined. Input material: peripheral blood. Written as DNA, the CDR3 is TGTGCCAGCAGCTTAGACATGGCCACCGACTCTGGAAACACCATATATTTT. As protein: CASSLDMATDSGNTIYF.